This T cell receptor beta chain was recorded in a study of T cell changes during pregnancy in multiple sclerosis. The assay was immunoSEQ multiplex PCR, and TCRdb's table has in-frame clones only and misses some. The sample records 45,000 to 60,000 clones, 93% being singletons. The starting material was peripheral blood, obtained in the second trimester of pregnancy. The source is a female donor with multiple sclerosis, enrolled in a pregnancy study.

The CDR3 loop is CASSVRPSETDTQYF. CDR3 nucleotide sequence: TGTGCCAGCAGCGTACGGCCTAGCGAGACAGATACGCAGTATTTT. The chain is built from TRBV9 and TRBJ2-3, with D perhaps TRBD2 (6 bases). The CDR3 consists of 15 residues. V lost 1 base to trimming and J lost 3 bases, with 12 bases between them. Per the germline V gene, CDR1 is SGDLS and CDR2 is YYNGEE. Based on the CDR3 plus reference TRBV9 and TRBJ2-3, the full variable domain is DSGVTQTPKHLITATGQRVTLRCSPRSGDLSVYWYQQSLDQGLQFLIQYYNGEERAKGNILERFSAQQFPDLHSELNLSSLELGDSALYFCASSVRPSETDTQYFGPGTRLTVL.